Sequencing of this T cell receptor (beta chain) was carried out in a study of T cell responses to AZD1222 COVID-19 vaccine. Background on the study: Second doses were pooled across both intervals (about 4 or about 12 weeks).

Study results and caveats: Donors, mostly white British, included more females; clonal diversity was possibly underestimated.

Method: immunoSEQ multiplex PCR; TCRdb's copy keeps in-frame clones and lacks some. The sample has 100,000 to 150,000 clones, approximately 90% seen once; the top ten hold just over 7%. The V end was cut by 0 bases, the J end by 0 bases, with 5 bases between. This CDR3 region has 14 residues. The V gene's germline CDR1 is SGHRS and CDR2 YFSETQ. About this clone itself: What it binds is not known.

The input for sequencing was peripheral blood, taken on day 0 of AZD1222 vaccination. The TCR originated in an adult in good health. The chain is built from TRBV5-1 and TRBJ2-3; D not certain. The CDR3 DNA is TGCGCCAGCAGCTTGGCCAGCAGCACAGATACGCAGTATTTT. It yields the protein CASSLASSTDTQYF.